This T cell receptor (beta chain) appears in the sequencing data of a study of CD4 T cells in relation to SARS-CoV-2 and coronaviruses. Study-wide context: PBMCs were cultured with antigen for approximately nine days before TCR beta sequencing. The restricting HLA molecule for shared crossreactive spike epitopes was mapped. The negative reference was HIV-1 Nef peptide pool or peptide-free culture.

The CDR3 length is 18 residues. Germline V lookup: CDR1 SGHTA, CDR2 FQGNSA. V dropped 5 bases and J dropped 4; count of bases not matched to a gene: 11. As regards this clone: Its antigen remains unidentified.

Unexposed donor CD4+ T cells date from 2011-2018, before the COVID-19 pandemic. The cells were cultured for 9 to 11 days before CD4+ T cells were isolated. Roughly 2 million PBMCs per well were cultured with roughly 10 IU/ml IL-2. Libraries were prepared by immunoSEQ multiplex PCR; TCRdb keeps only in-frame clonotypes and omits some of them. The table records some 21,000 clones, 77% of them present only once. The chain joins TRBV7-2 to TRBJ2-1; 13 nucleotides match TRBD2. The TCR comes from a human donor in good health. Material for sequencing was CD4+ T cells from PBMCs, cultured in vitro. The CDR3 spells CASSPTSGRAGGYNEQFF. The DNA of the CDR3 is TGTGCCAGCAGCCCCACTAGCGGGAGGGCGGGGGGTTACAATGAGCAGTTCTTC.